The entry below gives a single T cell receptor (beta chain) sequence along with its context. This record comes from a study of T cell changes during pregnancy in multiple sclerosis. Profiled with immunoSEQ multiplex PCR; TCRdb holds only in-frame clones, not every one. Of just under 65,000 clones in the sample, about nine tenths were seen once. The material sequenced was peripheral blood, taken after pregnancy. The sequence was collected from a female donor in good health, enrolled as a control in a pregnancy study.

The CDR3 loop reads CASSGGGLIAEAFF. CDR3 nucleotides: TGTGCCAGCAGCGGAGGGGGCTTGATCGCTGAAGCTTTCTTT. The J gene is TRBJ1-1, the V gene TRBV9; 7 bases are shared with TRBD1. The CDR3 runs to 14 residues. Looked up from germline, CDR1 is SGDLS and CDR2 is YYNGEE. The junction had 8 bases not matched to a gene; V was cut back by 3 bases and J by 6 bases.